This note documents a single TCR beta chain sequence. The CDR3 is 15 residues long. Per germline, CDR1 LNHDA and CDR2 SQIVND (reference sequence). The V gene end was trimmed by 3 bases and the J gene end by 2 bases; junction bases not matched to a gene: 5. This sample stems from a study of cytomegalovirus exposure and HLA in healthy donors. The primer mix had 60 Vbeta and 13 Jbeta primers. Only in-frame clones appear in the TCRdb table, and some are missing; sequencing was by immunoSEQ multiplex PCR. The repertoire holds approximately 180,000 clones, with about 76% as singletons. Regarding donors, all were healthy bone marrow donors.

The chain couples TRBV19 to TRBJ1-1; 8 bases line up with TRBD1. This TCR was sampled from a woman in her forties or fifties in good health and CMV-seronegative. Input material: PBMCs. CDR3 amino acids: CASSIQGARNTEAFF. The CDR3 DNA is TGTGCCAGTAGTATCCAGGGGGCGCGAAACACTGAAGCTTTCTTT.